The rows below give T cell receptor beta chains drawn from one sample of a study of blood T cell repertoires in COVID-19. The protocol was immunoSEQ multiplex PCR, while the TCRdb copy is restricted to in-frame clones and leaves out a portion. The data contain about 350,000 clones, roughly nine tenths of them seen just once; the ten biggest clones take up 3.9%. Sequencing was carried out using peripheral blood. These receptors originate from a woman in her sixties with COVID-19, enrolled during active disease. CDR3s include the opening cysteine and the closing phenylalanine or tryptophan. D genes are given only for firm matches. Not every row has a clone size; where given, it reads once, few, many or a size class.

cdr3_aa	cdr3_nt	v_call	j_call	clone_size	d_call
CASSGGLAEYNEQFF	TGTGCCAGCAGTGGAGGGCTAGCAGAGTACAATGAGCAGTTCTTC	TRBV2	TRBJ2-1	NA	NA
CASSLWTGTDTQYF	TGCGCCAGCAGCCTGTGGACAGGGACAGATACGCAGTATTTT	TRBV5-1	TRBJ2-3	once	TRBD1
CASRLRDSPYEQYF	TGTGCCAGCAGGTTACGGGACAGTCCCTACGAGCAGTACTTC	TRBV11-3	TRBJ2-7	NA	TRBD1
CASSEAGGIAEAFF	TGTGCCAGCAGTGAAGCCGGCGGGATCGCTGAAGCTTTCTTT	TRBV6-1	TRBJ1-1	NA	NA
CASRLQGSGNTIYF	TGTGCCAGCAGGTTACAGGGGTCAGGAAACACCATATATTTT	TRBV7-9	TRBJ1-3	NA	TRBD1
CASSPGQNYGYTF	TGTGCCAGCAGCCCGGGACAGAACTATGGCTACACCTTC	TRBV14	TRBJ1-2	NA	TRBD1
CASSLRSGGLSYNEQFF	TGCGCCAGCAGCTTGCGGAGCGGGGGGTTGTCCTACAATGAGCAGTTCTTC	TRBV5-1	TRBJ2-1	once	TRBD2
CASSLAGDTEAFF	TGTGCCAGCAGCTTAGCCGGGGACACTGAAGCTTTCTTT	TRBV7-2	TRBJ1-1	NA	NA
CASSYIGQGKTEAFF	TGTGCCAGCAGTTACATCGGGCAGGGGAAAACTGAAGCTTTCTTT	TRBV6-5	TRBJ1-1	NA	NA
CASSRTVWETQYF	TGTGCCAGCAGCCGGACAGTTTGGGAGACCCAGTACTTC	TRBV3-1/TRBV3-2	TRBJ2-5	NA	NA
CASLGQISGNTIYF	TGTGCCAGCTTGGGACAGATCTCTGGAAACACCATATATTTT	TRBV2	TRBJ1-3	NA	TRBD1
CASSLSGLAANSLLSGANVLTF	TGCGCCAGCAGCTTGAGTGGGCTAGCGGCAAACTCCTTACTCTCTGGGGCCAACGTCCTGACTTTC	TRBV5-1	TRBJ2-6	NA	TRBD2
CASSATGLNTEAFF	TGCGCCAGCAGCGCAACAGGGCTGAACACTGAAGCTTTCTTT	TRBV5-1	TRBJ1-1	NA	NA
CASRPVSGYEQYF	TGTGCCAGCAGACCGGTCTCGGGCTACGAGCAGTACTTC	TRBV13	TRBJ2-7	NA	NA
CASSQDGPYEQYF	TGTGCCAGCAGCCAAGATGGCCCCTACGAGCAGTACTTC	TRBV3-1/TRBV3-2	TRBJ2-7	once	NA
CASSSRTGELSGELFF	TGTGCCAGCAGCTCAAGAACAGGGGAACTTTCCGGGGAGCTGTTTTTT	TRBV7-6	TRBJ2-2	NA	TRBD1
CASSKESSYEQYF	TGCGCCAGCAGTAAGGAGAGTTCCTACGAGCAGTACTTC	TRBV10-1	TRBJ2-7	once	NA
CASSFQTGTRTEAFF	TGCGCCAGCAGCTTTCAAACAGGGACCCGGACTGAAGCTTTCTTT	TRBV5-1	TRBJ1-1	NA	NA
CAISERQSSYNSPLHF	TGTGCCATCAGTGAGCGACAGAGCTCCTATAATTCACCCCTCCACTTT	TRBV10-3	TRBJ1-6	NA	NA
CATGLAGGPDTQYF	TGTGCCACCGGACTAGCGGGGGGGCCGGATACGCAGTATTTT	TRBV3-1/TRBV3-2	TRBJ2-3	once	TRBD2
CASSIIWGGEKLFF	TGTGCCAGTAGTATCATCTGGGGGGGAGAAAAACTGTTTTTT	TRBV19	TRBJ1-4	once	NA
CASSPPDRGLRGYTF	TGTGCCAGCTCACCCCCGGACAGGGGGCTGCGCGGCTACACCTTC	TRBV18	TRBJ1-2	NA	TRBD1
CASSQTSLGQISTDTQYF	TGTGCCAGCAGTCAGACATCCCTCGGACAGATAAGCACAGATACGCAGTATTTT	TRBV6-4	TRBJ2-3	NA	NA
CASSSPPGGGGYTF	TGTGCCAGTAGTTCTCCCCCGGGAGGTGGAGGCTACACCTTC	TRBV19	TRBJ1-2	NA	NA
CASSPDRETQYF	TGTGCCAGCAGCCCGGACAGGGAGACCCAGTACTTC	TRBV7-7	TRBJ2-5	NA	TRBD1
CAEEGASTEAFF	TGTGCCGAGGAAGGGGCGAGCACTGAAGCTTTCTTT	TRBV2	TRBJ1-1	NA	NA
CASSFPQATIYF	TGTGCCAGCAGTTTTCCGCAGGCCACCATATATTTT	TRBV12-3/TRBV12-4	TRBJ1-3	NA	NA
CASSETGFQAFF	TGTGCCAGCAGTGAAACGGGGTTCCAAGCTTTCTTT	TRBV2	TRBJ1-1	NA	NA
CASSRTGATETQYF	TGTGCCAGCAGCCGTACAGGGGCGACGGAGACCCAGTACTTC	TRBV6-5	TRBJ2-5	once	TRBD1
CASSNMGQGQETQYF	TGTGCCAGCAGTAATATGGGACAGGGGCAAGAGACCCAGTACTTC	TRBV2	TRBJ2-5	once	TRBD1
CASSLGQPNSPLHF	TGCGCCAGCAGCTTGGGACAGCCAAATTCACCCCTCCACTTT	TRBV5-1	TRBJ1-6	NA	NA
CASSTSDRLEQYF	TGTGCCAGCAGTACCTCGGACAGGCTCGAGCAGTACTTC	TRBV28	TRBJ2-7	NA	TRBD1
CASSGQGAGYEQYF	TGTGCCAGCAGCGGACAGGGGGCGGGATACGAGCAGTACTTC	TRBV5-5	TRBJ2-7	NA	TRBD1
CASSLSRGREGYTF	TGTGCCAGCAGCCTCTCGAGGGGGCGGGAAGGCTACACCTTC	TRBV11-1	TRBJ1-2	once	TRBD1
CASSQEYTSGDTGELFF	TGTGCCAGCAGCCAAGAATATACTAGCGGAGACACCGGGGAGCTGTTTTTT	TRBV4-2	TRBJ2-2	once	TRBD2
CASSLGVTGEKLFF	TGTGCCAGCAGCTTAGGGGTAACGGGTGAAAAACTGTTTTTT	TRBV7-9	TRBJ1-4	once	NA
CATHISPGQGVYGYTF	TGTGCCACCCACATCAGCCCGGGACAAGGAGTCTATGGCTACACCTTC	TRBV28	TRBJ1-2	NA	NA
CASSLGAGGGYTF	TGTGCCAGCAGTTTAGGGGCAGGGGGAGGCTACACCTTC	TRBV28	TRBJ1-2	NA	TRBD1
CASSYRQGSGNTIYF	TGTGCCAGCAGTTACCGACAGGGCTCTGGAAACACCATATATTTT	TRBV6-5	TRBJ1-3	NA	TRBD1
CASSEARGRAFF	TGTGCCAGCAGTGAAGCGCGGGGGAGAGCTTTCTTT	TRBV6-1	TRBJ1-1	NA	NA
CASSLARTSDEQYF	TGTGCCAGCAGCTTAGCAAGGACTAGCGACGAGCAGTACTTC	TRBV11-2	TRBJ2-7	NA	TRBD2
CASSQPGRGQLNSPLHF	TGCGCCAGCAGCCAACCGGGGCGGGGACAGCTAAATTCACCCCTCCACTTT	TRBV4-1	TRBJ1-6	NA	TRBD1
CASTYRGPLYF	TGTGCCAGCACCTACAGGGGGCCCTTATACTTC	TRBV6-5	TRBJ2-5	NA	TRBD1